What follows are 30 T cell receptor beta chains derived from one specimen sequenced in a study of T cells in Graves' hyperthyroidism and ophthalmopathy. Researchers took RNA transcripts and amplified the TCR beta CDR3 regions from them. In the first-round RT-PCR of the TCR CDR3, the HTBI primer set was used. Using its own MiXCR run on the multiplex PCR reads, TCRdb lists one record per CDR3 protein. Of a few hundred thousand distinct CDR3 sequences listed, roughly 46% were seen once; the top ten hold roughly 8.2%. The sample consisted of peripheral blood or thyroid tissue (not recorded which). The receptors were sampled from a woman in her late teens or twenties with Graves' hyperthyroidism.

The chain recombines TRBV13 with TRBJ1-2, with D possibly matching TRBD1 (6 bases). V was pared by 5 bases and J by 0 bases, with 19 bases between. Germline V gene sequence: CDR1 PRHDT, CDR2 FYEKMQ (reference sequence). This CDR3 has 17 amino acids. The chain's CDR3 is CASSPNREVQANYGYTF. CDR3 in DNA: TGTGCCAGCAGCCCAAACAGGGAGGTCCAAGCTAACTATGGCTACACCTTC.

This clonotype was found many times. The gene calls are TRBV7-9 and TRBJ2-5, with D possibly matching TRBD2 (9 bases). The CDR3 length is 14 residues. Per the germline V gene, CDR1 is SEHNR and CDR2 is FQNEAQ (reference sequence). Trimming removed 6 bases from V and 5 bases from J, with 16 bases in between. CDR3 in amino acids: CASSPSGTGETQYF. The DNA for the CDR3 is TGTGCCAGCAGTCCTAGCGGGACAGGCGAGACCCAGTACTTC.

The chain employs TRBV12-3 or TRBV12-4 and TRBJ2-2, with 7 bases aligning to TRBD2. This CDR3 has 14 amino acids. Losses at the gene ends were 6 bases for V and 6 bases for J; bases not matched to a gene: 7. This CDR3 is CASRPWGGAGELFF. The CDR3 DNA follows: TGTGCCAGCAGACCATGGGGAGGGGCCGGGGAGCTGTTTTTT.

This clonotype was recorded only once. This chain uses TRBV2 with TRBJ1-2; D unclear. The CDR3 is 13 amino acids. CDR1 and CDR2 from the germline V gene are SNHLY and FYNNEI. Trimming removed 4 bases at V and 7 bases at J, with 13 bases between. This CDR3 reads CASSVRRAAGYTF. In DNA, the CDR3 is TGTGCCAGCAGTGTAAGGAGGGCCGCTGGCTACACCTTC.

V is TRBV7-2 and J is TRBJ1-2; weak D call: TRBD1 (6 bases). Germline CDR1 is SGHTA and CDR2 is FQGNSA. V was cut by 5 bases and J by 4 bases, with 17 bases left in between. The CDR3 totals 15 residues. The CDR3 DNA follows: TGTGCCAGCAGCCCAACCTCACAGGGAAGCTATGGCTACACCTTC. Amino acids: CASSPTSQGSYGYTF. Variable domain in full (rest from reference TRBV7-2 and TRBJ1-2): GAGVSQSPSNKVTEKGKDVELRCDPISGHTALYWYRQSLGQGLEFLIYFQGNSAPDKSGLPSDRFSAERTGGSVSTLTIQRTQQEDSAVYLCASSPTSQGSYGYTFGSGTRLTVV.

About this clonotype: A read error may explain this, as a much larger clone is one base away. This chain links TRBV29-1 with TRBJ2-2; 10 positions agree with TRBD2. The J segment lost 6 bases and the V segment lost 3 bases, leaving 7 bases of the junction unmatched. The germline gives CDR1 SQVTM, CDR2 ANQGSEA. This CDR3 is 15 amino acids long. CDR3 sequence reads: CSVDPGLARAGELFF. For the CDR3, the DNA is TGCAGCGTTGACCCGGGACTAGCGAGAGCCGGGGAGCTGTTTTTT.

The chain has TRBV7-8 and TRBJ1-5, with D perhaps TRBD1 (6 bases). Germline CDR1 reads SGHVS; CDR2 reads FQNEAQ. The V end was cut by 4 bases, the J end by 3 bases, with 19 bases between. The CDR3 runs to 17 residues. The CDR3 protein is CASSSVQGWGNNQPQHF. In DNA form, the CDR3 reads TGTGCCAGCAGCTCCGTACAGGGTTGGGGGAACAATCAGCCCCAGCATTTT. The whole variable domain, filled in from reference TRBV7-8 and TRBJ1-5, reads GAGVSQSPRYKVAKRGQDVALRCDPISGHVSLFWYQQALGQGPEFLTYFQNEAQLDKSGLPSDRFFAERPEGSVSTLKIQRTQQEDSAVYLCASSSVQGWGNNQPQHFGDGTRLSIL.

The CDR3 is CASSPGGSRAPLHF. For the CDR3, the DNA is TGTGCCAGCTCACCCGGTGGGTCCAGGGCACCCCTCCACTTT. V and J are TRBV18 and TRBJ1-6; possibly TRBD1 for D (5 bases). Germline CDR1 KGHSH, CDR2 LQKENI. Trimming took 3 bases from V and 11 from J, leaving 14 bases between them. The CDR3 loop spans 14 amino acids. The full variable domain, in which reference TRBV18 and TRBJ1-6 provide the parts outside the CDR3, is NAGVMQNPRHLVRRRGQEARLRCSPMKGHSHVYWYRQLPEEGLKFMVYLQKENIIDESGMPKERFSAEFPKEGPSILRIQQVVRGDSAAYFCASSPGGSRAPLHFGNGTRLTVT.

This clonotype came up a few times. The CDR3 is CSVDMTGGEATNEKLFF. The CDR3 DNA follows: TGCAGCGTTGATATGACAGGGGGGGAAGCAACTAATGAAAAACTGTTTTTT. The chain recombines TRBV29-1 with TRBJ1-4; 9 bases are shared with TRBD1. The germline V gene encodes CDR1 SQVTM and CDR2 ANQGSEA. Unmatched junction bases numbered 8, after V lost 3 bases and J lost 0 bases. The CDR3 extends over 17 amino acids.

This sequence joins TRBV10-3 and TRBJ1-1, with a tentative D call TRBD1 (6 bases). V gave up 6 bases and J gave up 5 bases, with 10 bases separating them. CDR1 and CDR2 from the germline V gene are ENHRY and SYGVKD. This CDR3 has 12 residues. This CDR3 is CAISGQHTEAFF. In DNA form, the CDR3 reads TGTGCCATCAGCGGACAGCATACTGAAGCTTTCTTT.

The genes are TRBV20-1 and TRBJ2-2; TRBD1 matches 7 bases. Unmatched junction bases numbered 5, after V lost 0 bases and J lost 1 base. Germline lookup yields CDR1 DFQATT and CDR2 SNEGSKA (reference sequence). The CDR3 has 16 residues. The CDR3 region has the DNA TGCAGTGCTAGAGATGTGAGGACAGGGAACACCGGGGAGCTGTTTTTT. Translated: CSARDVRTGNTGELFF.

At least ten counts were recorded for this clonotype. The chain is built from TRBV10-3 and TRBJ2-5; D might be TRBD1 (5 bases). The CDR3 is 13 residues long. Trimming removed 0 bases from V and 3 bases from J, with 5 bases in between. From germline, CDR1 is ENHRY and CDR2 SYGVKD. The CDR3 region is CAISESTEETQYF. The CDR3 DNA reads as TGTGCCATCAGTGAGTCGACAGAAGAGACCCAGTACTTC.

The chain has TRBV20-1 and TRBJ1-6; D may be TRBD1 (5 bases). The CDR3 length is 13 residues. The germline V gene has CDR1 DFQATT and CDR2 SNEGSKA (reference sequence). V lost 6 bases to trimming and J lost 5 bases, with 11 bases between them. CDR3 loop: CSASGAHNSPLHF. In DNA form, the CDR3 reads TGCAGTGCGAGCGGGGCCCATAATTCACCCCTCCACTTT.

This clonotype was picked up many times. The rearrangement uses TRBV6-6 and TRBJ2-7, with 11 bases identical to TRBD2. Germline trimming cut 5 bases from V and 3 bases from J; bases unmatched to any gene: 6. From germline, CDR1 is MNHNY and CDR2 SVGAGI (reference sequence). This CDR3 region has 15 residues. The CDR3 coding sequence is TGTGCCAGCAGTCAGTCTAGCGGGAGGATCTACGAGCAGTACTTC. Translated, it gives CASSQSSGRIYEQYF.

The V and J genes are TRBV5-1 and TRBJ2-5; 10 positions match TRBD2. Germline V CDR1 and CDR2: SGHRS, YFSETQ. CDR3 length equals 17 residues. V shed 5 bases and J 2 bases; nucleotides not matched to a gene: 12. CDR3 sequence: CASRAGGPGRFQETQYF. In DNA form, the CDR3 reads TGCGCCAGCAGAGCGGGAGGGCCAGGACGGTTTCAAGAGACCCAGTACTTC.

In its sample, this clonotype was seen a few times. This chain joins TRBV24-1 and TRBJ2-2, with D maybe TRBD2 (5 bases). Trimming removed 4 bases from V and 2 bases from J, with 13 bases in between. Germline V gene lookup returns CDR1 KGHDR and CDR2 SFDVKD. This CDR3 region has 16 residues. The CDR3 region is CATSDPDRDNTGELFF. The CDR3 bases are TGTGCCACCAGTGACCCGGATCGGGATAACACCGGGGAGCTGTTTTTT.

J is TRBJ1-5 and V is TRBV2, with TRBD1 as a possible D gene (5 bases). In germline, CDR1 is SNHLY, CDR2 FYNNEI. Trimming stripped 3 bases from V and 2 bases from J, with 8 bases between. This CDR3 is built from 14 residues. The CDR3 spells CASSDRDGNQPQHF. The CDR3 DNA reads TGTGCCAGCAGTGATCGGGACGGCAATCAGCCCCAGCATTTT.

This chain links TRBV25-1 with TRBJ1-2; TRBD1 matches 9 bases. The CDR3 spans 14 residues. J gave up 6 bases and V 3 bases, and 5 bases lay outside the gene matches. CDR1 MGHDK and CDR2 SYGVNS come from the germline V gene. DNA for the CDR3: TGTGCCAGCAGTGACCCCGGACAGGGGCATGGCTACACCTTC. Translation gives CASSDPGQGHGYTF.

This clonotype was counted only a few times. This chain joins TRBV6-1 and TRBJ2-7; TRBD1 matches 7 bases. Looked up from germline, CDR1 is MNHNS and CDR2 is SASEGT. The CDR3 extends over 14 amino acids. With 6 bases clipped from V and 6 bases from J, the junction kept 11 bases outside the gene matches. The CDR3 DNA reads TGTGCCAGCAGCGAGACAGGGAGCCAGGGCGAGCAGTACTTC. Protein: CASSETGSQGEQYF.

J is TRBJ1-1 and V is TRBV29-1; no clear D. The germline V gene encodes CDR1 SQVTM and CDR2 ANQGSEA. The CDR3 length is 14 residues. The DNA of the CDR3 is TGCAGTGGTGTCTACGGGATAGTGAACACTGAAGCTTTCTTT. This codes for CSGVYGIVNTEAFF.

The chain employs TRBV11-2 and TRBJ2-7; D may be TRBD1 (5 bases). The ends were cut back, 5 bases at V and 2 bases at J, with 13 bases in the middle. Germline V gives CDR1 SGHAT, CDR2 FQNNGV. The CDR3 runs 14 residues. CDR3 protein: CASSDFTGTYEQYF. The CDR3 region has the DNA TGTGCCAGCAGCGACTTTACAGGTACCTACGAGCAGTACTTC.

This chain connects TRBV24-1 to TRBJ1-1; D gene ambiguous. V lost 4 bases and J 8 bases, leaving 16 bases between the germline ends. The CDR3 sequence is 14 residues long. From germline, CDR1 is KGHDR and CDR2 SFDVKD. The CDR3 spells CATSDLIGSTEAFF. The CDR3 nucleotides are TGTGCCACCAGTGACCTCATAGGCAGTACAGAAGCTTTCTTT.

V is TRBV7-2 and J is TRBJ2-5, with D perhaps matching TRBD1 or TRBD2 (5 bases each). V lost 7 bases and J 4 bases, leaving 19 bases between the germline ends. Per the germline V gene, CDR1 is SGHTA and CDR2 is FQGNSA. This CDR3 is 15 amino acids long. The CDR3 DNA is TGTGCCAGCACCTGGGGACGGGGTCGGGGAGAGACCCAGTACTTC. Its protein product is CASTWGRGRGETQYF.

The DNA for the CDR3 is TGTGCCAGTAGTATAGGGGACAGAGAGACCCAGTACTTC. This codes for CASSIGDRETQYF. The V gene is TRBV19, the J gene TRBJ2-5; 7 bases map to TRBD1. Germline CDR1 reads LNHDA; CDR2 reads SQIVND (reference sequence). This CDR3 has 13 amino acids. V shed 1 base and J 4 bases; nucleotides not matched to a gene: 0. Full variable domain (missing parts from reference TRBV19 and TRBJ2-5): DGGITQSPKYLFRKEGQNVTLSCEQNLNHDAMYWYRQDPGQGLRLIYYSQIVNDFQKGDIAEGYSVSREKKESFPLTVTSAQKNPTAFYLCASSIGDRETQYFGPGTRLLVL.

The V and J genes are TRBV5-1 and TRBJ2-2, with 9 nucleotides matching TRBD2. This CDR3 contains 16 residues. CDR1 is SGHRS and CDR2 is YFSETQ in the germline V gene. V lost 1 base to trimming and J lost 4 bases; unmatched junction nucleotides: 5. The DNA for the CDR3 is TGCGCCAGCAGCTTGACCGCGGGAGGGGGCACCGGGGAGCTGTTTTTT. Residues: CASSLTAGGGTGELFF.

V usage is TRBV20-1 and J usage is TRBJ1-2; TRBD1 matches at 7 bases. Germline V gene data show CDR1 as DFQATT and CDR2 as SNEGSKA (reference sequence). J gave up 7 bases and V 6 bases, and 8 bases lay outside the gene matches. The CDR3 has 12 residues. CDR3 DNA sequence: TGCAGTGCGTCGGACAGGACGGGTGGCTACACCTTC. Translated, it gives CSASDRTGGYTF.

Details on this clonotype: A read error is likely, as this CDR3 ends without the conserved phenylalanine or tryptophan. The DNA is omitted, as the CDR3 cannot be located on it reliably, and the CDR3 follows TCRdb's listing. The chain carries TRBV10-3 and TRBJ1-6; TRBD1, the table's D call, lacks a check against the DNA. CDR1 and CDR2 from the germline V gene are ENHRY and SYGVKD. The CDR3 comprises 10 residues, both ends counted. This chain's CDR3 is CAIRAGTHNY.

On this clonotype: No conserved phenylalanine or tryptophan is present at the end of the CDR3, so a read error is the likely explanation. V usage is TRBV7-3 and J usage is TRBJ2-5; no reliable D call. CDR3 length equals 13 residues. Per the germline V gene, CDR1 is SGHTA and CDR2 is FQGTGA. The germline V and J ends were trimmed by 5 bases and 7 bases, with 14 bases remaining between them. In DNA, the CDR3 is TGTGCCAGCAGCATAGCACGTTCTCGGACCCAGTACCTC. Protein sequence: CASSIARSRTQYL.

This clonotype appeared once. A much larger clone is a single base away; this may be a read error. V usage is TRBV7-8 and J usage is TRBJ2-2; D unclear. The ends were cut back, 6 bases at V and 8 bases at J, with 4 bases in the middle. The CDR3 length is 10 residues. CDR1 SGHVS and CDR2 FQNEAQ come from the germline V gene. This CDR3 reads CASRVGELFF. CDR3 DNA: TGTGCCAGCAGGGTAGGGGAGCTGTTTTTT.

As concerns this clonotype: This may come from a read error, since a much larger clone is one base off. V gene TRBV7-6 combines with J gene TRBJ2-2; D gene ambiguous. CDR3 length: 15 residues. Germline V gives CDR1 SGHVS, CDR2 FNYEAQ. V lost 1 base to trimming and J lost 3 bases, with 9 bases between them. The CDR3 region has the DNA TGTGCCAGCAGCTTAGACGGACCTCACACCGGGGAGCTGTTTTTT. Amino acids: CASSLDGPHTGELFF.